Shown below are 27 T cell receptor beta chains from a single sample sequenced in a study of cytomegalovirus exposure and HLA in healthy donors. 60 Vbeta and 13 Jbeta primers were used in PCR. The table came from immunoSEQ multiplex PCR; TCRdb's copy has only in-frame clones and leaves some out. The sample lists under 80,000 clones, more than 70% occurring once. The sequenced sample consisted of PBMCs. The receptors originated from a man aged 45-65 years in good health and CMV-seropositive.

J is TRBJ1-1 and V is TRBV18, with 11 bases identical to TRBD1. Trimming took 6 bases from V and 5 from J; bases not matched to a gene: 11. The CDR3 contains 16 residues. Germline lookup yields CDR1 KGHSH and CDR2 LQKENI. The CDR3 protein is CASSLGQGARDTEAFF. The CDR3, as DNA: TGTGCCAGCTCCCTCGGACAGGGGGCGCGTGATACTGAAGCTTTCTTT.

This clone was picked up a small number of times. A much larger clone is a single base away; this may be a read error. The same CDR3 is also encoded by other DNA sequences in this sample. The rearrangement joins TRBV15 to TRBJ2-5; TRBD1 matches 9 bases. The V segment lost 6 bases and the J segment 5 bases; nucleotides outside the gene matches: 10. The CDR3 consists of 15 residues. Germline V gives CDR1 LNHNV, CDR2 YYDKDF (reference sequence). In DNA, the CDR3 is TGTGCCACCAGTGTACAGGGGGCGCCTGGTGAGACCCAGTACTTC. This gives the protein CATSVQGAPGETQYF.

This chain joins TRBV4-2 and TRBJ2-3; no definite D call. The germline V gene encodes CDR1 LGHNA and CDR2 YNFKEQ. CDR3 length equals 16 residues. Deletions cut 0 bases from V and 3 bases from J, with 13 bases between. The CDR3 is CASSQDFALGTDTQYF. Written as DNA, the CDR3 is TGTGCCAGCAGCCAAGATTTCGCGCTCGGGACAGATACGCAGTATTTT.

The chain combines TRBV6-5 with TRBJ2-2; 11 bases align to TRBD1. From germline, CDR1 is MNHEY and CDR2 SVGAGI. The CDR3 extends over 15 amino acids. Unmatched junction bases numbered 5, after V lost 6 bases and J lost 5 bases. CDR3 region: CASSSDRGPTGELFF. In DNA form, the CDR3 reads TGTGCCAGCAGCTCGGACAGGGGGCCGACCGGGGAGCTGTTTTTT.

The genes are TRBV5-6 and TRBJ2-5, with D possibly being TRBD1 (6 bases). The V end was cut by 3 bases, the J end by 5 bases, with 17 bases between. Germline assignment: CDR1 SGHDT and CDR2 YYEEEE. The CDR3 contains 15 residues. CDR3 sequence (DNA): TGTGCCAGCAGCTCGCGTTGGGGGCCGTGTGAGACCCAGTACTTC. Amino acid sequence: CASSSRWGPCETQYF.

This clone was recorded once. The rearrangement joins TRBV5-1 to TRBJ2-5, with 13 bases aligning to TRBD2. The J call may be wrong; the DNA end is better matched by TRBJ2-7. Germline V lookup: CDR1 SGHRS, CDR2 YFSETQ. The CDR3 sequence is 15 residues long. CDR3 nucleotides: TGCGCCAGCAGCTTAGGGACTAGCGGGATAAACGAGCAGTACTTC. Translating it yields CASSLGTSGINEQYF.

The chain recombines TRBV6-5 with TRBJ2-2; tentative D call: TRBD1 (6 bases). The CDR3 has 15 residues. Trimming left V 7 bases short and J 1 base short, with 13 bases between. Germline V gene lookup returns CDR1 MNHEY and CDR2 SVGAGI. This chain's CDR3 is CASTETGMNTGELFF. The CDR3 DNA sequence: TGTGCCAGCACTGAGACAGGCATGAACACCGGGGAGCTGTTTTTT.

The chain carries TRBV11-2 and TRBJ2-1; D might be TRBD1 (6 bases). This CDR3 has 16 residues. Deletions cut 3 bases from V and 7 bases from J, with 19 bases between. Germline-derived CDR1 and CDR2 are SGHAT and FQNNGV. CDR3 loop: CASSLVSGGVRNEQFF. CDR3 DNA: TGTGCCAGCAGCTTGGTAAGTGGGGGCGTGAGGAATGAGCAGTTCTTC.

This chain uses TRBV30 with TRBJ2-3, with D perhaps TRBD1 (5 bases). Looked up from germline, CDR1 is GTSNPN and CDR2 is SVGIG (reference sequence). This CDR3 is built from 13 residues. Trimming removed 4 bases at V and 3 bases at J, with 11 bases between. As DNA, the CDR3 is TGTGCCTGGAATAGGGGTAAGACAGATACGCAGTATTTT. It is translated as CAWNRGKTDTQYF.

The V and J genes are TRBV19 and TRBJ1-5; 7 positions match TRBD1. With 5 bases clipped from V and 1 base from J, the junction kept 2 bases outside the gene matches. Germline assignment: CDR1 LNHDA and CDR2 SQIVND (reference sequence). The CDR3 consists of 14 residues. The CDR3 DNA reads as TGTGCCAGTAGTGCGGGACAGAGCAATCAGCCCCAGCATTTT. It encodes CASSAGQSNQPQHF. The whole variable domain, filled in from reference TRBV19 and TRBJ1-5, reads DGGITQSPKYLFRKEGQNVTLSCEQNLNHDAMYWYRQDPGQGLRLIYYSQIVNDFQKGDIAEGYSVSREKKESFPLTVTSAQKNPTAFYLCASSAGQSNQPQHFGDGTRLSIL.

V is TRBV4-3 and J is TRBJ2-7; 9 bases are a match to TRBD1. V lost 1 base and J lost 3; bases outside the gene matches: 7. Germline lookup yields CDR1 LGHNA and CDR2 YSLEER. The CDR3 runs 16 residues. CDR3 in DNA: TGCGCCAGCAGCCAAGGATTGGAGACAGGGGGCTACGAGCAGTACTTC. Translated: CASSQGLETGGYEQYF.

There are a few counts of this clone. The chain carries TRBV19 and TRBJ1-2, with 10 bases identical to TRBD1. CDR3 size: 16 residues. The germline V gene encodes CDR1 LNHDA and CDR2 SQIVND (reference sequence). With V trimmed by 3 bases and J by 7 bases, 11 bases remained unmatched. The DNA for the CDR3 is TGTGCCAGTAGTATGGGACAGGGGAGAACGGTCGGTGGCTACACCTTC. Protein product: CASSMGQGRTVGGYTF. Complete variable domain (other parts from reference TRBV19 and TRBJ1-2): DGGITQSPKYLFRKEGQNVTLSCEQNLNHDAMYWYRQDPGQGLRLIYYSQIVNDFQKGDIAEGYSVSREKKESFPLTVTSAQKNPTAFYLCASSMGQGRTVGGYTFGSGTRLTVV.

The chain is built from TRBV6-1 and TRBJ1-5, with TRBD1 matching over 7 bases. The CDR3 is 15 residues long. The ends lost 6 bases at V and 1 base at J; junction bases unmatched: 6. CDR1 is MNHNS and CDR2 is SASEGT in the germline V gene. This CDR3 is CASRTGAASNQPQHF. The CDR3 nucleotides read TGTGCCAGCAGAACAGGGGCCGCGAGCAATCAGCCCCAGCATTTT.

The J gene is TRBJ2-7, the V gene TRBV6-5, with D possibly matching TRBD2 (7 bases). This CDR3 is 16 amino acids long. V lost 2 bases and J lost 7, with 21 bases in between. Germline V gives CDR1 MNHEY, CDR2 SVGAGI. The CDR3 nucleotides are TGTGCCAGCAGTTACAGGTGGTTGGGGGGGCGCAAGGAGCAGTACTTC. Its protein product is CASSYRWLGGRKEQYF.

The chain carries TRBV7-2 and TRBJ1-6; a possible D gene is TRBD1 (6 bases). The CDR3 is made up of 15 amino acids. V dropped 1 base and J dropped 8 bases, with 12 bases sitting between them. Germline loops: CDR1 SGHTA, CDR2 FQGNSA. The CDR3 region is CASSLVGASDSPLHF. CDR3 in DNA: TGTGCCAGCAGCTTAGTGGGGGCTTCGGATTCACCCCTCCACTTT.

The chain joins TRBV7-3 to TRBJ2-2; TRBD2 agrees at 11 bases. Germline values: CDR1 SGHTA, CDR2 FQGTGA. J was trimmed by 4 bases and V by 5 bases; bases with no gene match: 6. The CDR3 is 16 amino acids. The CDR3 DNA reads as TGTGCCAGCAGCGGATCTAGCGGGGGGAGCACCGGGGAGCTGTTTTTT. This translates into CASSGSSGGSTGELFF.

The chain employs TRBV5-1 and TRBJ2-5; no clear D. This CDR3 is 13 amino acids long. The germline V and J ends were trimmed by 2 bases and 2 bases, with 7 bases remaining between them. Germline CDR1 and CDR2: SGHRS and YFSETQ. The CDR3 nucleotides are TGCGCCAGCAGCTTTTACGGTCAAGAGACCCAGTACTTC. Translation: CASSFYGQETQYF.

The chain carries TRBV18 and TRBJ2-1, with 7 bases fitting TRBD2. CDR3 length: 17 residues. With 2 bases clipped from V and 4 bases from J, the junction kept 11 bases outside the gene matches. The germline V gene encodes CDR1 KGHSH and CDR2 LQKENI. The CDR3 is CASSPRVGDGGYNEQFF. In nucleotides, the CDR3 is TGTGCCAGCTCACCAAGGGTCGGAGACGGGGGGTACAATGAGCAGTTCTTC. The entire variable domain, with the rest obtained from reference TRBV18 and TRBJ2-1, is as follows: NAGVMQNPRHLVRRRGQEARLRCSPMKGHSHVYWYRQLPEEGLKFMVYLQKENIIDESGMPKERFSAEFPKEGPSILRIQQVVRGDSAAYFCASSPRVGDGGYNEQFFGPGTRLTVL.

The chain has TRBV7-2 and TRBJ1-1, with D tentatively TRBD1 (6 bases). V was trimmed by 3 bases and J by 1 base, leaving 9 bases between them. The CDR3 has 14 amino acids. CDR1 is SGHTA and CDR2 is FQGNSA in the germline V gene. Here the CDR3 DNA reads TGTGCCAGCAGCTTCCGGACAGCGAACACTGAAGCTTTCTTT. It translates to CASSFRTANTEAFF.

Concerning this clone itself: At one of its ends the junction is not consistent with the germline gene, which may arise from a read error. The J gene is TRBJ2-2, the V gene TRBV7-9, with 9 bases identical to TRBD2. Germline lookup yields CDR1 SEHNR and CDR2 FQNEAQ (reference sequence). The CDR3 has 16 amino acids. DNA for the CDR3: TGTTCCAGCAGCTCGAGGGGACTAGCTGGAACCGGGGAGCTGTTTTTT. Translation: CSSSSRGLAGTGELFF.

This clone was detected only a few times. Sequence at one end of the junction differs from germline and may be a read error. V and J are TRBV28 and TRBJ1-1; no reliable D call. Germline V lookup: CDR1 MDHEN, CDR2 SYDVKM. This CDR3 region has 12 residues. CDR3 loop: CASSHRVIEALF. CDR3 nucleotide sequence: TGTGCCAGCAGCCATCGGGTCATTGAAGCTCTCTTT. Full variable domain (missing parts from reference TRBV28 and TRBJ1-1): DVKVTQSSRYLVKRTGEKVFLECVQDMDHENMFWYRQDPGLGLRLIYFSYDVKMKEKGDIPEGYSVSREKKERFSLILESASTNQTSMYLCASSHRVIEALFGQGTRLTVV.

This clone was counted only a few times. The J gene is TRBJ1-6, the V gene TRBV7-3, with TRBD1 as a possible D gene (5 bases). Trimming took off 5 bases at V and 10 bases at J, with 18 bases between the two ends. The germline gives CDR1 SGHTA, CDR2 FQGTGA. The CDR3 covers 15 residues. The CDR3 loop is CASSLYSLTASPLHF. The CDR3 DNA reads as TGTGCCAGCAGCCTATATTCCCTGACAGCCTCACCCCTCCACTTT.

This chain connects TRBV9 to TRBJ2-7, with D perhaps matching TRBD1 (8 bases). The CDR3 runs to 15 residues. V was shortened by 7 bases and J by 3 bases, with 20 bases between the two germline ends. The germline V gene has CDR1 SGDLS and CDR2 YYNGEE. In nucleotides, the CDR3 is TGTGCCAGCCAGACAGGGGCTAGCGGAGACTACGAGCAGTACTTC. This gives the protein CASQTGASGDYEQYF. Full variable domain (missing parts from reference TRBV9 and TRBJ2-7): DSGVTQTPKHLITATGQRVTLRCSPRSGDLSVYWYQQSLDQGLQFLIQYYNGEERAKGNILERFSAQQFPDLHSELNLSSLELGDSALYFCASQTGASGDYEQYFGPGTRLTVT.

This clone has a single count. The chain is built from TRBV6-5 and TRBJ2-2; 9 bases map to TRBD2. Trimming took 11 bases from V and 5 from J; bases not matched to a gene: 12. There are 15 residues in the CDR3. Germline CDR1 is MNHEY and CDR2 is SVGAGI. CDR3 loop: CASSISGSGTGELFF. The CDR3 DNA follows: TGTGCCTCTTCCATTAGCGGGAGTGGAACCGGGGAGCTGTTTTTT.

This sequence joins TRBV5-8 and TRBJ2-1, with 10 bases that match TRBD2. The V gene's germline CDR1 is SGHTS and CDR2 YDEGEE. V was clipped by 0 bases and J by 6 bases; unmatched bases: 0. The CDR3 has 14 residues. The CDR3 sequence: CASSLGLAGNEQFF. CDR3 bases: TGTGCCAGCAGCTTGGGACTAGCGGGCAATGAGCAGTTCTTC.

CDR3: CASSLEDRAFSEQYF. CDR3 bases: TGCGCCAGCAGCTTGGAGGACAGGGCGTTTAGCGAGCAGTACTTC. The genes are TRBV5-1 and TRBJ2-7; TRBD1 aligns across 8 bases. V shed 0 bases, J shed 6 bases, and the junction held 8 bases outside the gene matches. CDR1 SGHRS and CDR2 YFSETQ come from the germline V gene. CDR3 length: 15 residues.

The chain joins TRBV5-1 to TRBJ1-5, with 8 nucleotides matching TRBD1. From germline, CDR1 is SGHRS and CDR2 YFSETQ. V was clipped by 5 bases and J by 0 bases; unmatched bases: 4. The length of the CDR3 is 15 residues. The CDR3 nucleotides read TGCGCCAGCAGACCGACAGGGGATAGCAATCAGCCCCAGCATTTT. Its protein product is CASRPTGDSNQPQHF.